The 16 T cell receptor beta chains given below trace back to one sample, sequenced in a study of blood T cell repertoires in COVID-19. Profiled with immunoSEQ multiplex PCR; TCRdb holds only in-frame clones, not every one. Of about 140,000 clones in the sample, 81% were seen once. Sample: peripheral blood. The receptors were gathered from a human donor in a cohort sampled during active COVID-19.

This clone turned up a few times. The gene calls are TRBV19 and TRBJ2-2; TRBD1 matches 7 bases. Per germline, CDR1 LNHDA and CDR2 SQIVND (reference sequence). The CDR3 consists of 15 residues. J lost 1 base, V lost 11 bases, and 10 bases had no gene match. CDR3 in DNA: TGTGCCTGCTCCATGACAGGGAAGAACACCGGGGAGCTGTTTTTT. Its protein is CACSMTGKNTGELFF.

This clone has just a few counts. The rearrangement uses TRBV6-5 and TRBJ1-2, with D uncertain. The V gene's germline CDR1 is MNHEY and CDR2 SVGAGI. This CDR3 is built from 16 residues. V shed 0 bases and J shed 1 base, with 12 bases lying between them. CDR3 sequence: CASSYSSRTFNYGYTF. The CDR3 DNA reads as TGTGCCAGCAGTTACTCGAGCCGGACTTTTAACTATGGCTACACCTTC.

V and J are TRBV29-1 and TRBJ2-6; D uncertain. This CDR3 comprises 14 residues. Germline V gene sequence: CDR1 SQVTM, CDR2 ANQGSEA. V lost 5 bases to trimming and J lost 0 bases, with 8 bases between them. This CDR3 is CSVSQSSGANVLTF. In nucleotides, the CDR3 is TGCAGCGTTTCACAGAGCTCTGGGGCCAACGTCCTGACTTTC.

The chain is built from TRBV5-6 and TRBJ1-2; TRBD1 matches 7 bases. With V trimmed by 5 bases and J by 4 bases, 8 bases remained unmatched. CDR3 length: 14 residues. Per the germline V gene, CDR1 is SGHDT and CDR2 is YYEEEE. CDR3 in amino acids: CASRRRDSLYGYTF. In DNA, the CDR3 is TGTGCCAGCAGACGTCGGGACAGCCTCTATGGCTACACCTTC.

This chain joins TRBV28 and TRBJ2-3; TRBD2 might be the D (5 bases). Germline V lookup: CDR1 MDHEN, CDR2 SYDVKM. The V end lost 6 bases, the J end lost 1 base, and 17 bases lay between the germline ends. The CDR3 totals 16 residues. The CDR3 DNA sequence: TGTGCCAGCAGGGGTACGGGCGGGTCGGGCACAGATACGCAGTATTTT. It yields the protein CASRGTGGSGTDTQYF.

The chain is built from TRBV5-1 and TRBJ2-6, with 13 nucleotides matching TRBD2. CDR3 length: 18 amino acids. Losses at the gene ends were 0 bases for V and 4 bases for J; bases not matched to a gene: 4. From germline, CDR1 is SGHRS and CDR2 YFSETQ. CDR3 DNA sequence: TGCGCCAGCAGCTTGGGACTAGCGGGAGGTTTGGGGGCCAACGTCCTGACTTTC. Its protein product is CASSLGLAGGLGANVLTF.

The V and J genes are TRBV4-2 and TRBJ2-3, with 9 bases matching TRBD1. This CDR3 region has 19 residues. The V segment lost 0 bases and the J segment 1 base; nucleotides outside the gene matches: 11. CDR1 LGHNA and CDR2 YNFKEQ come from the germline V gene. The CDR3 loop is CASSQDYRRRTGGTDTQYF. For the CDR3, the DNA is TGTGCCAGCAGCCAAGACTATAGGCGAAGGACAGGGGGCACAGATACGCAGTATTTT.

This chain joins TRBV5-1 and TRBJ2-5, with 7 bases aligning to TRBD2. V lost 6 bases to trimming and J lost 1 base; unmatched junction nucleotides: 3. The germline V gene has CDR1 SGHRS and CDR2 YFSETQ. The CDR3 runs to 13 residues. The CDR3 DNA reads as TGCGCCAGCAACCGCGGGGGCCAAGAGACCCAGTACTTC. It yields the protein CASNRGGQETQYF.

The V call is TRBV15, the J call TRBJ2-1, with D possibly TRBD1 on 6 matching bases. Deletions cut 0 bases from V and 5 bases from J, with 8 bases between. Germline values: CDR1 LNHNV, CDR2 YYDKDF (reference sequence). This CDR3 has 14 residues. The CDR3: CATSRERQDNEQFF. CDR3 in DNA: TGTGCCACCAGCAGAGAAAGACAGGACAATGAGCAGTTCTTC. Based on the CDR3 plus reference TRBV15 and TRBJ2-1, the full variable domain is DAMVIQNPRYQVTQFGKPVTLSCSQTLNHNVMYWYQQKSSQAPKLLFHYYDKDFNNEADTPDNFQSRRPNTSFCFLDIRSPGLGDTAMYLCATSRERQDNEQFFGPGTRLTVL.

With regard to this clone: This sample includes further DNA sequences coding for the same CDR3. This chain uses TRBV6-2 or TRBV6-3 with TRBJ1-5, with a tentative D call TRBD1 (6 bases). CDR3 length: 14 residues. The V gene's germline CDR1 is MNHEY and CDR2 SVGEGT. V lost 2 bases to trimming and J lost 1 base, with 6 bases between them. The CDR3 region is CASSYTGSNQPQHF. The CDR3 region has the DNA TGTGCCAGCAGTTACACAGGGAGCAATCAGCCCCAGCATTTT.

CDR3 sequence reads: CASTKPGGLYLFYGYTF. The CDR3 DNA sequence: TGTGCCAGCACCAAACCCGGGGGACTCTATCTCTTCTATGGCTACACCTTC. The chain uses TRBV11-2 and TRBJ1-2, with D maybe TRBD1 (5 bases). Germline-derived CDR1 and CDR2 are SGHAT and FQNNGV. CDR3 length equals 17 residues. With 7 bases removed from V and 4 bases from J, the gap between germline ends came to 25 bases.

The chain is built from TRBV9 and TRBJ2-6; possible D gene TRBD2, 7 bases. V lost 0 bases, J lost 0 bases, and 16 bases lay in between. The CDR3 contains 19 residues. Germline values: CDR1 SGDLS, CDR2 YYNGEE. The CDR3 DNA follows: TGTGCCAGCAGCGTAGGGCGGGGGCCGGGACTCTCTGGGGCCAACGTCCTGACTTTC. It is translated as CASSVGRGPGLSGANVLTF. Combining the CDR3 with reference TRBV9 and TRBJ2-6 gives the whole variable domain DSGVTQTPKHLITATGQRVTLRCSPRSGDLSVYWYQQSLDQGLQFLIQYYNGEERAKGNILERFSAQQFPDLHSELNLSSLELGDSALYFCASSVGRGPGLSGANVLTFGAGSRLTVL.

The chain has TRBV4-3 and TRBJ1-2; D not certain. CDR3 length equals 14 residues. V gave up 4 bases and J gave up 4 bases, with 13 bases separating them. Germline V gene sequence: CDR1 LGHNA, CDR2 YSLEER. The CDR3 DNA follows: TGCGCCAGCAGCCTCCGGAGCACGGGCTATGGCTACACCTTC. Translated, it gives CASSLRSTGYGYTF.

The rearrangement joins TRBV9 to TRBJ2-5; 7 bases align to TRBD1. CDR1 and CDR2 from the germline V gene are SGDLS and YYNGEE. V lost 1 base, J lost 5 bases, and 5 bases stayed unmatched. This CDR3 contains 14 residues. The CDR3 region is CASSVSRQGETQYF. CDR3 nucleotides: TGTGCCAGCAGCGTAAGTCGACAGGGCGAGACCCAGTACTTC. Combining the CDR3 with reference TRBV9 and TRBJ2-5 gives the whole variable domain DSGVTQTPKHLITATGQRVTLRCSPRSGDLSVYWYQQSLDQGLQFLIQYYNGEERAKGNILERFSAQQFPDLHSELNLSSLELGDSALYFCASSVSRQGETQYFGPGTRLLVL.

V is TRBV5-1 and J is TRBJ1-5; 7 bases match TRBD1. The trim removed 4 bases at V and 7 bases at J, leaving 8 bases unmatched. This CDR3 comprises 14 residues. The germline gives CDR1 SGHRS, CDR2 YFSETQ. The CDR3 nucleotides read TGCGCCAGCAGCACCACGACAGGGTTGCAGCCCCAGCATTTT. It specifies CASSTTTGLQPQHF.

Only one count was recorded for this clone. The chain has TRBV9 and TRBJ2-7; a weak D match, TRBD1 (5 bases). The CDR3 runs to 15 residues. Germline V lookup: CDR1 SGDLS, CDR2 YYNGEE. V lost 0 bases and J lost 4, with 14 bases in between. As DNA, the CDR3 is TGTGCCAGCAGCGTAGTGGCAGTAGGGGTTTACGAGCAGTACTTC. Translated, it gives CASSVVAVGVYEQYF.